Listed below are T cell receptor beta chains from one sample, sequenced in a study of cytotoxic CD8 clonotypes in ibrutinib-treated CLL. Some clones are missing from TCRdb's copy, which holds only in-frame ones; the method was immunoSEQ multiplex PCR. The sample carries some 200,000 clones, about two thirds recorded once. The sample here was PBMCs, taken after 24 months of ibrutinib treatment. These receptors were collected from a human donor with chronic lymphocytic leukemia. Both conserved end residues are part of each CDR3. D genes are given only for firm matches. Clone size is given for some rows only: seen once, a few or many times, or a class if the clone is expanded.

clone size,J gene,V gene,D gene,CDR3 protein,CDR3 DNA
.,TRBJ2-3,TRBV29-1,.,CSVDFRDRSTDTQYF,TGCAGCGTTGACTTCCGCGACCGAAGCACAGATACGCAGTATTTT
.,TRBJ2-7,TRBV7-9,.,CASSLVGAAYEQYF,TGTGCCAGCAGCTTAGTTGGGGCCGCCTACGAGCAGTACTTC
.,TRBJ2-5,TRBV14,.,CASSKGQETRQETQYF,TGTGCCAGCAGCAAAGGACAAGAGACGCGCCAAGAGACCCAGTACTTC
.,TRBJ1-5,TRBV27,TRBD1,CASSLDREDRPQHF,TGTGCCAGCAGTTTGGACAGGGAGGATCGGCCCCAGCATTTT
.,TRBJ2-5,TRBV30,.,CAWSFGLETQYF,TGTGCCTGGAGTTTCGGATTAGAGACCCAGTACTTC
.,TRBJ2-7,TRBV4-3,TRBD2,CASSQVWTPRLAGYEQYF,TGCGCCAGCAGCCAAGTCTGGACACCCAGACTAGCGGGTTACGAGCAGTACTTC
.,TRBJ2-1,TRBV4-3,.,CASSQFSLGDEQFF,TGCGCCAGCAGCCAATTTAGTCTGGGTGATGAGCAGTTCTTC
.,TRBJ2-7,TRBV5-1,TRBD2,CASSLSGSEENEQYF,TGCGCCAGCAGCTTAAGCGGGAGTGAAGAAAACGAGCAGTACTTC
once,TRBJ2-3,TRBV4-2,.,CASSLGGVTDTQYF,TGTGCCAGCTCCCTCGGTGGGGTCACAGATACGCAGTATTTT
.,TRBJ2-1,TRBV6-5,.,CASSYLRGSYNEQFF,TGTGCCAGCAGTTACTTGCGGGGTTCCTACAATGAGCAGTTCTTC
.,TRBJ2-3,TRBV5-1,.,CASSLALTRTDTQYF,TGCGCCAGCAGCTTGGCACTTACCCGCACAGATACGCAGTATTTT
few,TRBJ1-2,TRBV15,.,CATSELTGRANYGYTF,TGTGCCACCAGCGAATTAACAGGGAGAGCTAACTATGGCTACACCTTC
once,TRBJ2-2,TRBV29-1,.,CSVESVSNTGELFF,TGCAGCGTTGAGTCCGTTTCGAACACCGGGGAGCTGTTTTTT
few,TRBJ1-2,TRBV7-8,.,CASSLGWTTEIYGYTF,TGTGCCAGCAGCTTAGGATGGACGACGGAGATCTATGGCTACACCTTC
.,TRBJ2-5,TRBV5-1,.,CASSLNRARETQYF,TGCGCCAGCAGCTTAAACAGGGCCCGGGAGACCCAGTACTTC
.,TRBJ1-4,TRBV28,TRBD1,CASSTNPLLRGLEKLFF,TGTGCCAGCAGTACAAACCCCCTGCTAAGGGGGCTTGAAAAACTGTTTTTT
once,TRBJ2-2,TRBV7-2,.,CASNGVNTGELFF,TGTGCCAGTAACGGGGTGAACACCGGGGAGCTGTTTTTT
.,TRBJ1-1,TRBV5-1,.,CASSLDGVSSTEAFF,TGCGCCAGCAGCTTGGATGGGGTATCTTCCACTGAAGCTTTCTTT
once,TRBJ1-4,TRBV4-2,.,CASSQDRSRARGEKLFF,TGTGCCAGCAGCCAAGATAGATCAAGGGCTCGGGGTGAAAAACTGTTTTTT
.,TRBJ1-1,TRBV13,TRBD1,CASSLDRGRAFF,TGTGCCAGCAGCTTAGACAGGGGGCGAGCTTTCTTT
.,TRBJ2-5,TRBV7-2,TRBD2,CASSLGLAGAETQYF,TGTGCCAGCAGCTTAGGACTAGCGGGAGCAGAGACCCAGTACTTC
once,TRBJ1-5,TRBV4-1,.,CASSQVAGNQPQHF,TGCGCCAGCAGCCAAGTCGCAGGCAATCAGCCCCAGCATTTT
.,TRBJ2-5,TRBV5-1,.,CASTLWREETQYF,TGCGCCAGCACACTTTGGCGGGAAGAGACCCAGTACTTC
.,TRBJ1-1,TRBV7-9,.,CASSLATGLRTEAFF,TGTGCCAGCAGCTTAGCTACGGGGCTTCGGACTGAAGCTTTCTTT
.,TRBJ1-5,TRBV7-2,.,CASSPQTISNQPQHF,TGTGCCAGCAGCCCACAGACAATTAGCAATCAGCCCCAGCATTTT
.,TRBJ2-7,TRBV19,TRBD1,CASSLQGVPSYEQYF,TGTGCCAGTAGTCTACAGGGGGTTCCGAGCTACGAGCAGTACTTC
.,TRBJ2-7,TRBV11-2,TRBD1,CASSLRTGLGYEQYF,TGTGCCAGCAGCTTGCGGACAGGGCTGGGGTACGAGCAGTACTTC
.,TRBJ2-3,TRBV7-9,TRBD1,CASSYGQGPGDTQYF,TGTGCCAGCAGCTACGGACAGGGGCCGGGGGATACGCAGTATTTT
once,TRBJ2-3,TRBV7-2,.,CASSLAGSTDTQYF,TGTGCCAGCAGCTTAGCCGGGAGCACAGATACGCAGTATTTT
once,TRBJ2-7,TRBV2,TRBD1,CASSGQGFEQYF,TGTGCCAGCAGCGGACAGGGGTTCGAGCAGTACTTC
.,TRBJ2-1,TRBV29-1,TRBD2,CSVGVAGAGEQFF,TGCAGCGTTGGGGTAGCGGGAGCGGGTGAGCAGTTCTTC
.,TRBJ2-7,TRBV4-3,TRBD2,CASSQAAGGPREQYF,TGCGCCAGCAGCCAAGCAGCGGGAGGGCCTCGGGAGCAGTACTTC
.,TRBJ2-5,TRBV4-3,TRBD1,CASSQDLTGQGIWETQYF,TGCGCCAGCAGCCAAGATCTGACGGGACAGGGCATCTGGGAGACCCAGTACTTC
.,TRBJ2-1,TRBV30,TRBD1,CAWSRTGDPTYNEQFF,TGTGCCTGGAGTCGAACAGGGGACCCCACCTACAATGAGCAGTTCTTC
once,TRBJ1-3,TRBV29-1,.,CSGGSGNTIYF,TGCAGCGGGGGGTCTGGAAACACCATATATTTT
.,TRBJ1-5,TRBV27,.,CASSWAGTNQPQHF,TGTGCCAGCAGTTGGGCGGGGACCAATCAGCCCCAGCATTTT
.,TRBJ1-1,TRBV19,.,CASSKYSRRVGGMNTEAFF,TGTGCCAGTAGCAAATATAGCCGTAGAGTCGGAGGGATGAACACTGAAGCTTTCTTT
.,TRBJ2-7,TRBV5-1,TRBD2,CASSSTGTTSYEQYF,TGCGCCAGCAGCTCGACCGGGACTACGTCCTACGAGCAGTACTTC
.,TRBJ1-5,TRBV7-2,.,CASRPERNQPQHF,TGTGCCAGCAGACCCGAGAGGAATCAGCCCCAGCATTTT